The 25 T cell receptor beta chains presented below share a single source sample, sequenced in a study of blood T cell repertoires in COVID-19. The table came from immunoSEQ multiplex PCR; TCRdb's copy has only in-frame clones and leaves some out. The table shows some 460,000 clones, with 85% to 90% occurring only once. Sequencing was carried out using peripheral blood. The source of these receptors is a woman between 25 and 40 years old with acute or convalescent COVID-19.

The sample holds a few counts of this clone. The chain joins TRBV7-3 to TRBJ2-1; TRBD2 matches at 8 bases. Germline V CDR1 and CDR2: SGHTA, FQGTGA. The CDR3 has 14 residues. J gave up 9 bases and V 3 bases, and 7 bases lay outside the gene matches. Written as DNA, the CDR3 is TGTGCCAGCAGCTTGACCCGGGGGGGCGGTGAGCAGTTCTTC. As protein: CASSLTRGGGEQFF.

This rearrangement joins TRBV15 to TRBJ1-1; TRBD1 matches at 7 bases. Germline V lookup: CDR1 LNHNV, CDR2 YYDKDF (reference sequence). J lost 5 bases, V lost 1 base, and 1 base had no gene match. This CDR3 contains 13 residues. The DNA for the CDR3 is TGTGCCACCAGCAGAGCAGGGGGGACTGAAGCTTTCTTT. It is translated as CATSRAGGTEAFF.

The chain recombines TRBV18 with TRBJ2-2; 9 nucleotides align to TRBD1. CDR1 KGHSH and CDR2 LQKENI come from the germline V gene. The CDR3 contains 16 residues. V trimming: 6 bases; J trimming: 1 base; junction bases outside the gene matches: 6. The CDR3 loop is CASSQGQGMNTGELFF. The DNA of the CDR3 is TGTGCCAGCTCCCAGGGACAGGGTATGAACACCGGGGAGCTGTTTTTT.

The chain links TRBV4-1 to TRBJ1-1, with TRBD1 matching 10 bases. Germline V gives CDR1 MGHRA, CDR2 YSYEKL. V trimming: 3 bases; J trimming: 4 bases; junction bases outside the gene matches: 5. This CDR3 contains 15 residues. The CDR3 region has the DNA TGCGCCAGCAGCCACCGACAGGGGGCCAGCACTGAAGCTTTCTTT. As protein: CASSHRQGASTEAFF.

Note on this clone: Other DNA sequences in this specimen translate into the identical CDR3. The chain has TRBV3-1 (or the pseudogene TRBV3-2) and TRBJ2-7; D gene uncertain. Per germline, CDR1 LGHDT and CDR2 YNNKEL (reference sequence). The CDR3 spans 11 residues. Trimming stripped 4 bases from V and 5 bases from J, with 6 bases between. This chain's CDR3 is CASSLLHEQYF. The CDR3 nucleotides read TGTGCCAGCAGCCTACTCCACGAGCAGTACTTC.

This clone was counted only a few times. This chain uses TRBV5-1 with TRBJ1-1; no definite D call. The V and J ends lost 2 bases and 1 base respectively, with 9 bases between them. Germline V lookup: CDR1 SGHRS, CDR2 YFSETQ. CDR3 size: 14 residues. The CDR3 protein is CASSFESRNTEAFF. The CDR3 DNA reads TGCGCCAGCAGCTTTGAGAGCCGGAACACTGAAGCTTTCTTT. Drawing the rest from reference TRBV5-1 and TRBJ1-1, the complete variable domain is KAGVTQTPRYLIKTRGQQVTLSCSPISGHRSVSWYQQTPGQGLQFLFEYFSETQRNKGNFPGRFSGRQFSNSRSEMNVSTLELGDSALYLCASSFESRNTEAFFGQGTRLTVV.

This chain connects TRBV28 to TRBJ2-3; maybe TRBD1 (7 bases). The length of the CDR3 is 14 residues. Germline V gene lookup returns CDR1 MDHEN and CDR2 SYDVKM. V dropped 8 bases and J dropped 5 bases, with 17 bases sitting between them. In nucleotides, the CDR3 is TGTGCCAGCGGGGGGAGACAGGGAGTAGATACGCAGTATTTT. Translation: CASGGRQGVDTQYF.

This chain connects TRBV7-7 to TRBJ2-7; D not certain. The CDR3 has 13 amino acids. Germline loops: CDR1 SSHAT, CDR2 FNYEAQ (reference sequence). Trimming left V 9 bases short and J 7 bases short, with 19 bases between. The CDR3 DNA reads TGTGCCAGGACGAGAAACCCGGGTGAAGAGCAGTACTTC. Translated, it gives CARTRNPGEEQYF.

This clone was recorded a few times. The chain uses TRBV5-1 and TRBJ2-7; TRBD1 aligns across 9 bases. Germline CDR1 is SGHRS and CDR2 is YFSETQ. The junction had 14 bases not matched to a gene; V was cut back by 3 bases and J by 4 bases. This CDR3 region has 17 residues. In DNA, the CDR3 is TGCGCCAGCAGCTCGAGTTCAGACGGGACAGGGTATTACGAGCAGTACTTC. Translating gives CASSSSSDGTGYYEQYF.

V gene TRBV19 combines with J gene TRBJ1-6; D may be TRBD1 (6 bases). V lost 4 bases to trimming and J lost 10 bases, with 14 bases between them. Germline CDR1 reads LNHDA; CDR2 reads SQIVND (reference sequence). The CDR3 consists of 14 residues. DNA for the CDR3: TGTGCCAGTAGTAAGACCCCAGGGGACTCACCCCTCCACTTT. Translated: CASSKTPGDSPLHF.

The V gene is TRBV10-2, the J gene TRBJ2-3; 13 nucleotides align to TRBD2. V lost 8 bases, J lost 4 bases, and 12 bases stayed unmatched. Germline CDR1 WSHSY, CDR2 SAAADI. CDR3 length: 17 residues. The CDR3 spells CASPELTSGGSADTQYF. CDR3 nucleotides: TGCGCCAGCCCGGAATTGACTAGCGGGGGGTCGGCAGATACGCAGTATTTT.

The gene calls are TRBV28 and TRBJ2-1, with 12 bases aligning to TRBD2. The germline V gene has CDR1 MDHEN and CDR2 SYDVKM. V was clipped by 6 bases and J by 8 bases; unmatched bases: 8. The CDR3 loop spans 15 amino acids. The CDR3 nucleotides are TGTGCCAGCAGGGGGACTAGCGGGCCTGGGGATGAGCAGTTCTTC. Translation gives CASRGTSGPGDEQFF. Together with reference TRBV28 and TRBJ2-1, the CDR3 gives the full variable domain: DVKVTQSSRYLVKRTGEKVFLECVQDMDHENMFWYRQDPGLGLRLIYFSYDVKMKEKGDIPEGYSVSREKKERFSLILESASTNQTSMYLCASRGTSGPGDEQFFGPGTRLTVL.

This sequence joins TRBV29-1 and TRBJ2-1; D might be TRBD1 (5 bases). The ends were cut back, 8 bases at V and 1 base at J, with 9 bases in the middle. The CDR3 runs 12 residues. CDR1 and CDR2 from the germline V gene are SQVTM and ANQGSEA. The chain's CDR3 is CSTRQSYNEQFF. Written as DNA, the CDR3 is TGCAGCACACGACAGTCCTACAATGAGCAGTTCTTC.

The gene calls are TRBV2 and TRBJ1-2, with 8 positions matching TRBD1. The CDR3 spans 14 residues. The germline V gene encodes CDR1 SNHLY and CDR2 FYNNEI. V was clipped by 4 bases and J by 6 bases; unmatched bases: 7. The chain's CDR3 is CASSVQGGGDGYTF. In DNA, the CDR3 is TGTGCCAGCAGTGTACAGGGGGGAGGGGATGGCTACACCTTC.

The chain employs TRBV6-2 or TRBV6-3 and TRBJ2-2, with 7 positions matching TRBD2. This CDR3 comprises 13 residues. The germline gives CDR1 MNHEY, CDR2 SVGEGT. V lost 4 bases to trimming and J lost 8 bases; unmatched junction nucleotides: 4. The CDR3 DNA reads as TGTGCCAGCAGTTTCTTCGGGAGGGGGGAGCTGTTTTTT. This gives the protein CASSFFGRGELFF.

The rearrangement joins TRBV28 to TRBJ2-7, with 7 bases matching TRBD2. The trim removed 4 bases at V and 3 bases at J, leaving 9 bases unmatched. The V gene's germline CDR1 is MDHEN and CDR2 SYDVKM. The CDR3 totals 15 residues. CDR3 residues: CASSYEGRVIYEQYF. The CDR3 DNA reads as TGTGCCAGCAGTTATGAAGGGAGGGTGATCTACGAGCAGTACTTC. The whole variable domain, remainder taken from reference TRBV28 and TRBJ2-7, is DVKVTQSSRYLVKRTGEKVFLECVQDMDHENMFWYRQDPGLGLRLIYFSYDVKMKEKGDIPEGYSVSREKKERFSLILESASTNQTSMYLCASSYEGRVIYEQYFGPGTRLTVT.

This chain uses TRBV20-1 with TRBJ1-1, with TRBD1 as a possible D gene (6 bases). Germline CDR1 and CDR2: DFQATT and SNEGSKA (reference sequence). V was cut by 3 bases and J by 1 base, with 15 bases left in between. This CDR3 is 15 amino acids long. The CDR3 reads CSASPAGRGNTEAFF. The CDR3 region has the DNA TGCAGTGCTAGTCCTGCAGGCAGGGGGAACACTGAAGCTTTCTTT.

The rearrangement joins TRBV3-1 (or the pseudogene TRBV3-2) to TRBJ2-4; possible D gene TRBD2, 6 bases. Germline V gene sequence: CDR1 LGHDT, CDR2 YNNKEL (reference sequence). Trimming took 5 bases from V and 1 from J, leaving 15 bases between them. This CDR3 has 16 residues. The chain's CDR3 is CASSVRVEGAKNIQYF. The CDR3, as DNA: TGTGCCAGCAGCGTAAGGGTGGAGGGGGCCAAAAACATTCAGTACTTC.

The J gene is TRBJ1-4, the V gene TRBV9; 7 bases align to TRBD1. The J segment lost 3 bases and the V segment lost 3 bases, leaving 8 bases of the junction unmatched. Germline CDR1 reads SGDLS; CDR2 reads YYNGEE. This CDR3 has 16 amino acids. The CDR3 region has the DNA TGTGCCAGCAGCGCCAGGGGGACCACGGCTAATGAAAAACTGTTTTTT. Translation gives CASSARGTTANEKLFF.

The gene calls are TRBV6-5 and TRBJ2-5; D ambiguous. The germline V gene has CDR1 MNHEY and CDR2 SVGAGI. V was trimmed by 6 bases and J by 4 bases, leaving 9 bases between them. The CDR3 contains 12 residues. The DNA of the CDR3 is TGTGCCAGCAGCCAGAAACGAGAGACCCAGTACTTC. It encodes CASSQKRETQYF.

The chain couples TRBV9 to TRBJ1-2; possible D gene TRBD1, 6 bases. CDR1 SGDLS and CDR2 YYNGEE come from the germline V gene. V lost 0 bases to trimming and J lost 4 bases, with 10 bases between them. This CDR3 spans 14 amino acids. Here the CDR3 reads CASSVDTGLYGYTF. Here the CDR3 DNA reads TGTGCCAGCAGCGTAGATACAGGGCTCTATGGCTACACCTTC.

The rearrangement joins TRBV10-2 to TRBJ2-1; 15 bases match TRBD2. Germline loops: CDR1 WSHSY, CDR2 SAAADI. The V gene end was trimmed by 4 bases and the J gene end by 9 bases; junction bases not matched to a gene: 10. The CDR3 length is 17 residues. CDR3: CASSVGPGLAGGSEQFF. The CDR3 DNA is TGCGCCAGCAGTGTTGGCCCGGGACTAGCGGGGGGTTCTGAGCAGTTCTTC.

The chain joins TRBV4-1 to TRBJ1-2; no reliable D call. The CDR3 covers 13 residues. With 2 bases removed from V and 7 bases from J, the gap between germline ends came to 11 bases. CDR1 is MGHRA and CDR2 is YSYEKL in the germline V gene. The CDR3, as DNA: TGCGCCAGCAGCCAACTTCTGTCGGGTGGCTACACCTTC. Protein sequence: CASSQLLSGGYTF.

The chain joins TRBV2 to TRBJ2-1; 8 nucleotides agree with TRBD2. Germline CDR1 SNHLY, CDR2 FYNNEI. J lost 0 bases, V lost 8 bases, and 6 bases had no gene match. The CDR3 is 15 amino acids. CDR3 nucleotide sequence: TGTGCCAGCGGACATAGCGGGGTCTCCTACAATGAGCAGTTCTTC. This gives the protein CASGHSGVSYNEQFF.

The sample holds one count of this clone. The chain combines TRBV27 with TRBJ2-2; the match to TRBD2 covers 12 bases. Looked up from germline, CDR1 is MNHEY and CDR2 is SMNVEV (reference sequence). There are 15 residues in the CDR3. The J segment lost 5 bases and the V segment lost 5 bases, leaving 3 bases of the junction unmatched. CDR3 region: CASSLGLAGTGELFF. The CDR3 DNA follows: TGTGCCAGCAGTCTCGGACTAGCGGGGACCGGGGAGCTGTTTTTT.